The T cell receptor beta chain described here comes from a study of OX40 agonist ivuxolimab in advanced cancers. Across the whole study: Intravenous ivuxolimab at 0.01 to 10 mg/kg was given to patients every 2 weeks.

Measured with immunoSEQ multiplex PCR; TCRdb has only the in-frame clones, and not every one. The repertoire consists of tens of thousands of clones, with roughly 89% occurring once and the leading ten covering about 0.2%. The CDR3 contains 17 residues. Germline V lookup: CDR1 SGDLS, CDR2 YYNGEE. Trimming removed 0 bases from V and 5 bases from J; junction bases left unmatched: 7. This chain links TRBV9 with TRBJ2-1; 11 bases are shared with TRBD2. This receptor was identified in an adult with an advanced solid tumor such as melanoma, head and neck, liver or kidney cancer. The starting material was CD4+ or CD8+ T cells sorted from blood, obtained in a trial of the OX40 agonist ivuxolimab. DNA for the CDR3: TGTGCCAGCAGCGTAGAGCCTCTAGCGGGAGGTCACAATGAGCAGTTCTTC. This gives the protein CASSVEPLAGGHNEQFF. Together with reference TRBV9 and TRBJ2-1, the CDR3 gives the full variable domain: DSGVTQTPKHLITATGQRVTLRCSPRSGDLSVYWYQQSLDQGLQFLIQYYNGEERAKGNILERFSAQQFPDLHSELNLSSLELGDSALYFCASSVEPLAGGHNEQFFGPGTRLTVL.